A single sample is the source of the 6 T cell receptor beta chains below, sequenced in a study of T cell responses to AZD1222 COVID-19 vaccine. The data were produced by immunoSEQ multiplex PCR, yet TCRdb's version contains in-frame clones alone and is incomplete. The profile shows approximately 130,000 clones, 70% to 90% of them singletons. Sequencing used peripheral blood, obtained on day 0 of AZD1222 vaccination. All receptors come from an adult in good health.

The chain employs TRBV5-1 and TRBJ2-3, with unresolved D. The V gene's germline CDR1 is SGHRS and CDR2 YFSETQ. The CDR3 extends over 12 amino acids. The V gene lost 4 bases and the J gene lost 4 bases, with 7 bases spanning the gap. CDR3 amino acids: CASSPSADTQYF. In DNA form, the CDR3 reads TGCGCCAGCAGCCCGTCGGCAGATACGCAGTATTTT.

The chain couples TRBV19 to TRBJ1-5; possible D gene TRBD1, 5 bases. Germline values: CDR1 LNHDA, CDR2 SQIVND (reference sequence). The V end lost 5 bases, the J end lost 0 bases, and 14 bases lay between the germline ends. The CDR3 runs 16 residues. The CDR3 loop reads CASSARDGYSNQPQHF. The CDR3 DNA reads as TGTGCCAGTAGTGCCCGGGACGGATATAGCAATCAGCCCCAGCATTTT.

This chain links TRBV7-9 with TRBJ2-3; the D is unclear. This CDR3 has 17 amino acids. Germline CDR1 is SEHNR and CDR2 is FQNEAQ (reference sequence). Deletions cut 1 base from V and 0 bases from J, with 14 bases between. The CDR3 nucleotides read TGTGCCAGCAGCTTAGGTAACCAGCCCAAAAGCACAGATACGCAGTATTTT. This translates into CASSLGNQPKSTDTQYF.

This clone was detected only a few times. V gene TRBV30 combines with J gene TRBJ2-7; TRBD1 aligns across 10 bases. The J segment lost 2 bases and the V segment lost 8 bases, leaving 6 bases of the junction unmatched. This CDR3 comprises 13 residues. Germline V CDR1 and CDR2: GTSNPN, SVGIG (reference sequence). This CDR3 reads CARSGTGAYEQYF. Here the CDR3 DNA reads TGTGCCCGCTCCGGGACAGGGGCCTACGAGCAGTACTTC.

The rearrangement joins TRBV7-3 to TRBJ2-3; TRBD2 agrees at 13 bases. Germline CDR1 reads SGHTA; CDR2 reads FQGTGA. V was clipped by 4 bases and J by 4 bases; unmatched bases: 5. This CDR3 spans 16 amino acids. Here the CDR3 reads CASSSHTSGRADTQYF. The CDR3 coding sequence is TGTGCCAGCAGCTCCCATACTAGCGGGAGGGCAGATACGCAGTATTTT.

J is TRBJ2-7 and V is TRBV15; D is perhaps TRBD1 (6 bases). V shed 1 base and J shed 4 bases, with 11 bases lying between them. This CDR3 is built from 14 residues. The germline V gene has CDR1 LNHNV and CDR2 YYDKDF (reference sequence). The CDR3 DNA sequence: TGTGCCACCAGCAGAGTAGGGGGTTCATACGAGCAGTACTTC. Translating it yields CATSRVGGSYEQYF.